This passage covers 17 T cell receptor beta chains from one sample sequenced in a study of identical twins. TCRdb redid the calling of the 5' RACE reads with MiXCR, one entry per CDR3 protein. The repertoire consists of 750,000 to 950,000 distinct CDR3 sequences, with approximately 13% occurring once and the leading ten covering 1.5% to 2%. A further study also used this sample, focusing on yellow fever vaccine responses in identical twins.

Sequencing was done on a sample of PBMCs. Receptors originate from a young woman in good health.

The CDR3 is CASSLTSGREDEQFF. CDR3 nucleotides: TGTGCCAGCAGCCTTACTAGCGGGAGGGAAGATGAGCAGTTCTTC. The chain combines TRBV11-1 with TRBJ2-1, with 13 bases aligning to TRBD2. The V segment lost 5 bases and the J segment 8 bases; nucleotides outside the gene matches: 6. CDR1 SGHAT and CDR2 FQDESV come from the germline V gene (reference sequence). This CDR3 has 15 amino acids.

The chain employs TRBV29-1 and TRBJ1-2, with unresolved D. V lost 5 bases, J lost 8 bases, and 6 bases lay in between. Germline V gene data show CDR1 as SQVTM and CDR2 as ANQGSEA. The CDR3 is 9 residues long. The chain's CDR3 is CSVFQGYTF. CDR3 coding DNA: TGCAGCGTTTTTCAAGGCTACACCTTC. Based on the CDR3 plus reference TRBV29-1 and TRBJ1-2, the full variable domain is SAVISQKPSRDICQRGTSLTIQCQVDSQVTMMFWYRQQPGQSLTLIATANQGSEATYESGFVIDKFPISRPNLTFSTLTVSNMSPEDSSIYLCSVFQGYTFGSGTRLTVV.

The chain carries TRBV15 and TRBJ2-3; the D gene is possibly TRBD2 (6 bases). This CDR3 contains 14 residues. V lost 3 bases, J lost 6 bases, and 13 bases lay in between. Germline V gene lookup returns CDR1 LNHNV and CDR2 YYDKDF (reference sequence). The CDR3 is CATSRRMGLDTQYF. In DNA form, the CDR3 reads TGTGCCACCAGCAGGAGGATGGGACTTGATACGCAGTATTTT.

V usage is TRBV20-1 and J usage is TRBJ2-1, with 12 nucleotides matching TRBD2. The length of the CDR3 is 15 residues. CDR1 is DFQATT and CDR2 is SNEGSKA in the germline V gene (reference sequence). The V gene end was trimmed by 2 bases and the J gene end by 5 bases; junction bases not matched to a gene: 4. The CDR3 DNA is TGCAGTGCTAGACGGACTAGCGGGGCCAACAATGAGCAGTTCTTC. Translated, it gives CSARRTSGANNEQFF.

This clonotype was observed a few times. The gene calls are TRBV5-1 and TRBJ2-3; the D call may be TRBD1 or TRBD2 (6 bases each). The germline V gene encodes CDR1 SGHRS and CDR2 YFSETQ. The CDR3 runs 15 residues. V lost 5 bases and J lost 0, with 13 bases in between. CDR3 DNA: TGCGCCAGCAGGAACTGGGGGGCTAGCACAGATACGCAGTATTTT. This gives the protein CASRNWGASTDTQYF.

There are a few counts of this clonotype. This chain links TRBV29-1 with TRBJ2-1; 14 bases fit TRBD2. In germline, CDR1 is SQVTM, CDR2 ANQGSEA. The CDR3 contains 14 residues. J lost 8 bases, V lost 7 bases, and 7 bases had no gene match. CDR3 in amino acids: CSAGTSGSRYEQFF. The CDR3 DNA sequence: TGCAGCGCGGGGACTAGCGGGAGTCGGTATGAGCAGTTCTTC.

V gene TRBV5-1 combines with J gene TRBJ2-6; 7 positions match TRBD1. The germline V gene has CDR1 SGHRS and CDR2 YFSETQ. The junction had 4 bases not matched to a gene; V was cut back by 0 bases and J by 4 bases. The CDR3 totals 16 residues. Here the CDR3 DNA reads TGCGCCAGCAGCTTGGCGACAGGGACCGGGGCCAACGTCCTGACTTTC. Amino acid sequence: CASSLATGTGANVLTF.

The table lists this clonotype with a few counts. The V call is TRBV4-1, the J call TRBJ1-1; possible D gene TRBD1, 5 bases. The germline gives CDR1 MGHRA, CDR2 YSYEKL. V dropped 0 bases and J dropped 4 bases, with 18 bases sitting between them. The CDR3 totals 17 residues. The CDR3 DNA reads as TGCGCCAGCAGCCAAGATCCCCGGGGACCTGGGGGCACTGAAGCTTTCTTT. Translation: CASSQDPRGPGGTEAFF.

CDR3 sequence (DNA): TGTGCCAGCAGTTACTCGGGGGGTCATGAGCAGTTCTTC. Its translation is CASSYSGGHEQFF. The chain couples TRBV6-5 to TRBJ2-1; D perhaps matches TRBD2 (6 bases). Germline lookup yields CDR1 MNHEY and CDR2 SVGAGI. The ends were cut back, 0 bases at V and 8 bases at J, with 8 bases in the middle. The CDR3 consists of 13 residues.

This clonotype occurred many times. The chain carries TRBV12-3 or TRBV12-4 and TRBJ2-1, with 9 bases that match TRBD2. The ends lost 5 bases at V and 3 bases at J; junction bases unmatched: 8. CDR3 length: 16 residues. The CDR3 DNA is TGTGCCAGCAGTACCGGGGGGCGGGGGGGCTACAATGAGCAGTTCTTC. Translated: CASSTGGRGGYNEQFF.

This clonotype turned up a few times. The CDR3 loop is CASSVAGGQYEQYF. The DNA of the CDR3 is TGCGCCAGCAGCGTAGCGGGAGGGCAGTACGAGCAGTACTTC. This chain links TRBV5-1 with TRBJ2-7; 11 positions agree with TRBD2. CDR3 size: 14 residues. V lost 4 bases, J lost 4 bases, and 4 bases stayed unmatched. Germline assignment: CDR1 SGHRS and CDR2 YFSETQ.

V gene TRBV11-1 combines with J gene TRBJ2-1; 13 nucleotides agree with TRBD2. Trimming took 1 base from V and 0 from J; bases not matched to a gene: 6. Germline V gene data show CDR1 as SGHAT and CDR2 as FQDESV (reference sequence). The CDR3 is 19 residues long. The CDR3 sequence: CASSLGGLAGASSYNEQFF. The DNA for the CDR3 is TGTGCCAGCAGCTTAGGCGGACTAGCGGGGGCAAGCTCCTACAATGAGCAGTTCTTC.

This clonotype was observed a handful of times. The V call is TRBV7-2, the J call TRBJ1-5, with TRBD1 as a possible D gene (5 bases). The CDR3 length is 16 residues. V was trimmed by 1 base and J by 9 bases, leaving 19 bases between them. The V gene's germline CDR1 is SGHTA and CDR2 FQGNSA. The CDR3: CASSLVAGGTRSPQHF. In nucleotides, the CDR3 is TGTGCCAGCAGCTTAGTTGCCGGGGGGACTCGGTCGCCCCAGCATTTT.

This clonotype has a count of ten or more. The CDR3 loop is CASSTALSTEAFF. CDR3 nucleotides: TGTGCCAGCAGTACAGCTTTGAGCACTGAAGCTTTCTTT. The chain combines TRBV12-3 or TRBV12-4 with TRBJ1-1, with D hard to call. Trimming took 5 bases from V and 4 from J, leaving 11 bases between them. This CDR3 has 13 residues.

This clonotype has just a few counts. The rearrangement joins TRBV9 to TRBJ2-1, with D unresolved. The V end lost 0 bases, the J end lost 6 bases, and 16 bases lay between the germline ends. CDR1 is SGDLS, CDR2 YYNGEE, per germline. The CDR3 extends over 16 amino acids. The chain's CDR3 is CASSVEPSASVNEQFF. The DNA for the CDR3 is TGTGCCAGCAGCGTAGAACCCTCGGCCAGCGTCAATGAGCAGTTCTTC.

A few counts support this clonotype. The V gene is TRBV20-1, the J gene TRBJ2-1; TRBD2 might be the D (7 bases). Germline V gene sequence: CDR1 DFQATT, CDR2 SNEGSKA (reference sequence). The V end lost 2 bases, the J end lost 6 bases, and 20 bases lay between the germline ends. The CDR3 consists of 16 residues. The CDR3 sequence: CSARTRNAGALNEQFF. Written as DNA, the CDR3 is TGCAGTGCTAGAACCAGAAACGCGGGGGCCCTCAATGAGCAGTTCTTC.

The V gene is TRBV12-3 or TRBV12-4, the J gene TRBJ2-7; 7 bases are shared with TRBD1. V shed 6 bases, J shed 6 bases, and the junction held 8 bases outside the gene matches. The CDR3 spans 13 residues. DNA of the CDR3: TGTGCCAGCAGACCGGGACAGACTACCGAGCAGTACTTC. Amino acid sequence: CASRPGQTTEQYF.